The source of this T cell receptor beta chain is a study of siplizumab effects on memory and regulatory T cells. Overall study findings and caveats: Proof of suppressive function in proliferating Tregs from siplizumab cultures was not established. Only a minority of proliferating CD4+ or CD8+ clones had an assignable naive or memory phenotype, with roughly 75-95% lacking one.

Trimming took off 4 bases at V and 11 bases at J, with 12 bases between the two ends. CDR1 is LNHNV, CDR2 YYDKDF, per germline (reference sequence). This CDR3 is built from 13 residues. With respect to this clone: Its cognate antigen is unknown.

Method: immunoSEQ multiplex PCR; TCRdb's copy keeps in-frame clones and lacks some. The sample consists of nearly 85,000 clones, roughly 89% of them appearing once. The gene calls are TRBV15 and TRBJ1-6, with D possibly TRBD1 on 6 matching bases. This TCR derives from a human donor in good health. The source material was Tregs sorted from blood. CDR3 in DNA: TGTGCCACCAGCATACAGGGAAAGCCACCCCTCCACTTT. This codes for CATSIQGKPPLHF.